This T cell receptor (beta chain) is from a study of T cell repertoires in ileal Crohn's disease. The study's findings and limits: Mucosal expansions were suggested to be mainly CD8 T cells.

Clones were sequenced by immunoSEQ multiplex PCR, and TCRdb holds only the in-frame ones, with some missing. In the table there are about 15,000 clones, around 88% of which are singletons. On this clone: Its antigen is not identified.

Trimming took 3 bases from V and 3 from J; bases not matched to a gene: 11. Germline-derived CDR1 and CDR2 are MNHEY and SMNVEV (reference sequence). The CDR3 spans 17 residues. The sequence was obtained from an adult with Crohn's disease. The J gene is TRBJ2-3, the V gene TRBV27; TRBD2 aligns across 8 bases. The sample taken for sequencing was ileal tissue. The CDR3 reads CASSFAPTSGSTDTQYF. The CDR3, as DNA: TGTGCCAGCAGTTTTGCCCCCACTAGCGGATCAACAGATACGCAGTATTTT.